The table lists the clone carrying this TCR beta chain with many counts. The antigen is undetermined. Exclusion followed for patients with uncontrolled infection, other autoimmune disease, pregnancy or lactation. It was 8.5 to 10 ml of fresh peripheral blood that supplied the PBMCs. The data were obtained in a study of T cells in Graves' hyperthyroidism and ophthalmopathy. The source material, RNA transcripts, was used to amplify TCR beta CDR3 regions. The primer set for the first-round RT-PCR of the TCR CDR3 was HTBI. TCRdb reprocessed the multiplex PCR reads via MiXCR and lists one record per CDR3 protein. This sample carries around 500,000 distinct CDR3 sequences, 11% to 15% of them seen once, and the ten largest clones take over 11%. Study-wide results and caveats: Ophthalmopathy, which appeared later, was predicted by the model a median roughly 6.4 months before onset. Peripheral blood also featured most of the thyroid clonotypes expanded above 0.001.

CDR1 and CDR2 from the germline V gene are SQVTM and ANQGSEA. CDR3 length: 14 amino acids. Trimming pared 5 bases from V and 0 bases from J, leaving 14 bases between. The TCR was taken from a woman between 40 and 55 years old with Graves' hyperthyroidism. The chain couples TRBV29-1 to TRBJ2-7; possible D gene TRBD1, 7 bases. Sample: blood. Written as DNA, the CDR3 is TGCAGCGTTCAGGGCAGGGGGGCCTCCTACGAGCAGTACTTC. It specifies CSVQGRGASYEQYF.